Each of the 25 T cell receptor beta chains below was sequenced from the same sample in a study of radiotherapy plus CTLA-4 blockade in lung cancer (dated by TCRdb to 2017 to 2018). The receptor library was made with the immunoSEQ multiplex PCR assay. TCRdb limited this immuneACCESS table to in-frame rearrangements with V and J called. A share of clones is missing; checked studies link under half to unresolved V genes, and the rest is unexplained. The sample contains 80,000 to 100,000 clones, roughly 79% of them found a single time. The ten biggest clones cover around 2.8% of the sample. The starting material was peripheral blood, obtained from a patient treated with radiotherapy plus ipilimumab. These receptors came from a human donor with non-small cell lung cancer who had a partial response to radiotherapy plus ipilimumab. Some clones in this sample may be carry-over from other donors' samples.

This chain joins TRBV5-1 and TRBJ2-7, with a possible D match to TRBD1 (5 bases). V was clipped by 4 bases and J by 3 bases, with 17 bases between them. The CDR3 consists of 15 residues. CDR1 and CDR2 (germline): SGHRS, YFSETQ. The CDR3 spells CASSLDSRSGYEQYF. Written as DNA, the CDR3 is TGCGCCAGCAGCCTCGACAGTCGGAGTGGCTACGAGCAGTACTTC. Complete variable domain (other parts from reference TRBV5-1 and TRBJ2-7): KAGVTQTPRYLIKTRGQQVTLSCSPISGHRSVSWYQQTPGQGLQFLFEYFSETQRNKGNFPGRFSGRQFSNSRSEMNVSTLELGDSALYLCASSLDSRSGYEQYFGPGTRLTVT.

This clone was seen a few times. V gene TRBV5-4 combines with J gene TRBJ1-4, with D maybe TRBD1 (5 bases). The germline gives CDR1 SGHNT, CDR2 YYREEE (reference sequence). Trimming removed 1 base at V and 8 bases at J, with 9 bases between. This CDR3 has 13 amino acids. The CDR3 coding sequence is TGTGCCAGCAGCTTGAGGCGGGGGGAAAAACTGTTTTTT. Protein product: CASSLRRGEKLFF.

This clone occurred a few times. J is TRBJ2-7 and V is TRBV30, with TRBD1 matching over 10 bases. Germline V gene lookup returns CDR1 GTSNPN and CDR2 SVGIG (reference sequence). This CDR3 region has 15 residues. Unmatched junction bases numbered 6, after V lost 0 bases and J lost 4 bases. As DNA, the CDR3 is TGTGCCTGGAGTGTTGGGACAGGGGTTGTGTACGAGCAGTACTTC. Translated: CAWSVGTGVVYEQYF.

The chain couples TRBV6-4 to TRBJ2-5; 9 nucleotides align to TRBD1. The CDR3 extends over 16 amino acids. V lost 2 bases, J lost 4 bases, and 8 bases stayed unmatched. Germline-derived CDR1 and CDR2 are MRHNA and SNTAGT. This CDR3 reads CASSDEFWDRVETQYF. The CDR3 bases are TGTGCCAGCAGTGACGAATTCTGGGACAGGGTAGAGACCCAGTACTTC.

The chain combines TRBV7-8 with TRBJ2-1, with 9 positions matching TRBD1. This CDR3 contains 15 residues. After removal of 8 bases from V and 1 base from J, the junction contained 6 bases not matched to a gene. CDR1 is SGHVS, CDR2 FQNEAQ, per germline. The CDR3 DNA is TGTGCCAGCGGGGAGACAGGGGGGTCCTACAATGAGCAGTTCTTC. Protein product: CASGETGGSYNEQFF.

The chain is built from TRBV7-6 and TRBJ1-4; 7 bases match TRBD1. Trimming took 0 bases from V and 8 from J; bases not matched to a gene: 9. CDR3 length: 16 residues. Germline assignment: CDR1 SGHVS and CDR2 FNYEAQ. CDR3 in amino acids: CASSLAQGGRGEKLFF. The DNA of the CDR3 is TGTGCCAGCAGCTTAGCGCAAGGGGGCCGGGGGGAAAAACTGTTTTTT. The variable domain in full, completed from reference TRBV7-6 and TRBJ1-4, reads GAGVSQSPRYKVTKRGQDVALRCDPISGHVSLYWYRQALGQGPEFLTYFNYEAQQDKSGLPNDRFSAERPEGSISTLTIQRTEQRDSAMYRCASSLAQGGRGEKLFFGSGTQLSVL.

The gene calls are TRBV7-7 and TRBJ1-2; no reliable D call. This CDR3 has 16 residues. Germline loops: CDR1 SSHAT, CDR2 FNYEAQ (reference sequence). V was clipped by 4 bases and J by 7 bases, with 22 bases between them. This CDR3 reads CASSSADYNFLGGYTF. CDR3 in DNA: TGTGCCAGCAGCTCCGCAGACTACAACTTCTTGGGTGGCTACACCTTC.

A few counts support this clone. The chain recombines TRBV21-1 with TRBJ2-3; TRBD1 is the table's D call and was not checked against the DNA. TRBV21-1 is recorded as a pseudogene. The CDR3 contains 17 residues. CDR3 in DNA: TGTGCCAGCAGCAACAGGGTTCGGGGACAGGGCACAGATACGCAGTATTTT. Translation: CASSNRVRGQGTDTQYF.

The V call is TRBV28, the J call TRBJ2-7, with D possibly matching TRBD2 (6 bases). The CDR3 extends over 14 amino acids. V lost 4 bases, J lost 2 bases, and 12 bases lay in between. Looked up from germline, CDR1 is MDHEN and CDR2 is SYDVKM. The CDR3: CASSSGGTPYEQYF. The CDR3 DNA is TGTGCCAGCAGTTCTGGAGGGACCCCCTACGAGCAGTACTTC.

The V call is TRBV16, the J call TRBJ2-7, with 8 nucleotides matching TRBD2. The ends lost 4 bases at V and 6 bases at J; junction bases unmatched: 11. There are 15 residues in the CDR3. Germline-derived CDR1 and CDR2 are KGHSY and FQNENV. CDR3 region: CASSRTSAGGSEQYF. CDR3 bases: TGTGCCAGCAGCCGTACGTCCGCGGGAGGTTCCGAGCAGTACTTC. The whole variable domain, filled in from reference TRBV16 and TRBJ2-7, reads GEEVAQTPKHLVRGEGQKAKLYCAPIKGHSYVFWYQQVLKNEFKFLISFQNENVFDETGMPKERFSAKCLPNSPCSLEIQATKLEDSAVYFCASSRTSAGGSEQYFGPGTRLTVT.

V is TRBV4-1 and J is TRBJ1-5, with D maybe TRBD1 (5 bases). Germline V gene lookup returns CDR1 MGHRA and CDR2 YSYEKL. This CDR3 comprises 15 residues. V dropped 3 bases and J dropped 4 bases, with 13 bases sitting between them. The CDR3 reads CASSQPGTQNQPQHF. The CDR3 nucleotides are TGCGCCAGCAGCCAGCCCGGGACTCAGAATCAGCCCCAGCATTTT.

The table lists this clone with many counts. This chain joins TRBV30 and TRBJ1-5, with D maybe TRBD1 (6 bases). This CDR3 spans 14 amino acids. The germline gives CDR1 GTSNPN, CDR2 SVGIG (reference sequence). V lost 1 base, J lost 6 bases, and 13 bases lay in between. The CDR3 nucleotides are TGTGCCTGGAGTGCGGGGGGGGGCGGTCAGCCCCAGCATTTT. As protein: CAWSAGGGGQPQHF.

This chain uses TRBV2 with TRBJ2-7; 7 positions agree with TRBD2. The CDR3 has 18 amino acids. With V trimmed by 2 bases and J by 0 bases, 13 bases remained unmatched. Germline assignment: CDR1 SNHLY and CDR2 FYNNEI. The CDR3 sequence: CASSELPPHSGHSYEQYF. Written as DNA, the CDR3 is TGTGCCAGCAGTGAATTGCCCCCTCATAGCGGGCACTCCTACGAGCAGTACTTC.

This rearrangement joins TRBV10-3 to TRBJ1-2; 8 bases agree with TRBD1. CDR1 is ENHRY and CDR2 is SYGVKD in the germline V gene. Trimming at V came to 11 bases and at J to 5 bases, leaving 4 bases not matched to a gene. There are 11 residues in the CDR3. The CDR3 DNA reads TGTGCCTCCACAGGGGGTTATGGCTACACCTTC. Translating it yields CASTGGYGYTF.

Only a few counts were recorded for this clone. The chain has TRBV6-1 and TRBJ1-1, with TRBD1 identical over 8 bases. The CDR3 has 13 residues. The germline V gene encodes CDR1 MNHNS and CDR2 SASEGT. J lost 3 bases, V lost 10 bases, and 7 bases had no gene match. In DNA, the CDR3 is TGTGCCATCGGACAGGGTGTTTACACTGAAGCTTTCTTT. Translating gives CAIGQGVYTEAFF.

The V and J genes are TRBV30 and TRBJ1-5; unclear D gene. The germline V gene has CDR1 GTSNPN and CDR2 SVGIG (reference sequence). This CDR3 contains 13 residues. V was cut by 6 bases and J by 1 base, with 10 bases left in between. CDR3 loop: CACEGGSNQPQHF. CDR3 nucleotide sequence: TGTGCCTGCGAGGGTGGGAGCAATCAGCCCCAGCATTTT.

Only a few counts were recorded for this clone. This chain uses TRBV29-1 with TRBJ2-7; 8 bases are a match to TRBD2. Germline lookup yields CDR1 SQVTM and CDR2 ANQGSEA. This CDR3 has 19 amino acids. V gave up 1 base and J gave up 0 bases; unmatched junction bases: 17. The CDR3 sequence: CSVEVQAGGRRPSSYEQYF. DNA for the CDR3: TGCAGCGTTGAAGTCCAGGCGGGAGGCCGACGACCCAGCTCCTACGAGCAGTACTTC.

This clone was found a few times. J is TRBJ1-1 and V is TRBV6-5; unclear D gene. The germline V and J ends were trimmed by 0 bases and 5 bases, with 7 bases remaining between them. The germline gives CDR1 MNHEY, CDR2 SVGAGI. This CDR3 has 13 amino acids. The CDR3 nucleotides are TGTGCCAGCAGTTACTCGACGCGGACTGAAGCTTTCTTT. It yields the protein CASSYSTRTEAFF.

The rearrangement uses TRBV28 and TRBJ1-6; D possibly corresponds to TRBD1 (5 bases). CDR3 length: 14 residues. In germline, CDR1 is MDHEN, CDR2 SYDVKM. V was shortened by 11 bases and J by 7 bases, with 18 bases between the two germline ends. The chain's CDR3 is CALSAAGPNSPLHF. In DNA, the CDR3 is TGTGCCCTCTCCGCGGCGGGACCCAATTCACCCCTCCACTTT. The full variable domain, completed using reference TRBV28 and TRBJ1-6, is DVKVTQSSRYLVKRTGEKVFLECVQDMDHENMFWYRQDPGLGLRLIYFSYDVKMKEKGDIPEGYSVSREKKERFSLILESASTNQTSMYLCALSAAGPNSPLHFGNGTRLTVT.

The rearrangement links TRBV7-8 to TRBJ1-2; D call uncertain. Germline V lookup: CDR1 SGHVS, CDR2 FQNEAQ. The CDR3 sequence is 16 residues long. The ends were cut back, 0 bases at V and 4 bases at J, with 15 bases in the middle. Written as DNA, the CDR3 is TGTGCCAGCAGCTTAGCATCTGGGAACAGCGGCTATGGCTACACCTTC. Translated, it gives CASSLASGNSGYGYTF.

This clone was seen only once. The chain joins TRBV5-1 to TRBJ1-1; D unclear. The V gene lost 0 bases and the J gene lost 2 bases, with 11 bases spanning the gap. Germline V gives CDR1 SGHRS, CDR2 YFSETQ. CDR3 length equals 15 residues. The CDR3 is CASSLEAGYNTEAFF. The CDR3 coding sequence is TGCGCCAGCAGCTTGGAGGCAGGTTATAACACTGAAGCTTTCTTT. Full variable domain (missing parts from reference TRBV5-1 and TRBJ1-1): KAGVTQTPRYLIKTRGQQVTLSCSPISGHRSVSWYQQTPGQGLQFLFEYFSETQRNKGNFPGRFSGRQFSNSRSEMNVSTLELGDSALYLCASSLEAGYNTEAFFGQGTRLTVV.

The chain uses TRBV15 and TRBJ2-3; D is possibly TRBD1 (7 bases). Germline CDR1 reads LNHNV; CDR2 reads YYDKDF (reference sequence). The CDR3 runs to 17 residues. V was shortened by 2 bases and J by 0 bases, with 15 bases between the two germline ends. The CDR3 sequence is CATSRPPGGPSTDTQYF. CDR3 DNA: TGTGCCACCAGCAGACCACCAGGGGGGCCTAGCACAGATACGCAGTATTTT. The full variable domain, completed using reference TRBV15 and TRBJ2-3, is DAMVIQNPRYQVTQFGKPVTLSCSQTLNHNVMYWYQQKSSQAPKLLFHYYDKDFNNEADTPDNFQSRRPNTSFCFLDIRSPGLGDTAMYLCATSRPPGGPSTDTQYFGPGTRLTVL.

The V gene is TRBV7-6, the J gene TRBJ1-4; tentative D call: TRBD1 (5 bases). Trimming took off 2 bases at V and 5 bases at J, with 9 bases between the two ends. The CDR3 is 14 residues long. Germline CDR1 reads SGHVS; CDR2 reads FNYEAQ. This CDR3 is CASSLLQGNEKLFF. In DNA, the CDR3 is TGTGCCAGCAGCTTATTGCAGGGAAATGAAAAACTGTTTTTT.

The rearrangement joins TRBV18 to TRBJ2-5, with D possibly matching TRBD1 (6 bases). With the DNA end fitting TRBJ2-7 better, the J assignment may be wrong. The CDR3 covers 18 residues. Germline CDR1 KGHSH, CDR2 LQKENI. CDR3 sequence (DNA): TGTGCCAGCTCACCTGCCGGAAGAAAGACAGGTGCTGCCTACGAGCAGTACTTC. Its protein is CASSPAGRKTGAAYEQYF.

The rearrangement links TRBV27 to TRBJ2-1, with 7 bases aligning to TRBD2. The CDR3 contains 14 residues. From germline, CDR1 is MNHEY and CDR2 SMNVEV (reference sequence). Trimming took 4 bases from V and 1 from J; bases not matched to a gene: 1. This CDR3 reads CASSWGGSYNEQFF. CDR3 sequence (DNA): TGTGCCAGCAGTTGGGGGGGGTCCTACAATGAGCAGTTCTTC.